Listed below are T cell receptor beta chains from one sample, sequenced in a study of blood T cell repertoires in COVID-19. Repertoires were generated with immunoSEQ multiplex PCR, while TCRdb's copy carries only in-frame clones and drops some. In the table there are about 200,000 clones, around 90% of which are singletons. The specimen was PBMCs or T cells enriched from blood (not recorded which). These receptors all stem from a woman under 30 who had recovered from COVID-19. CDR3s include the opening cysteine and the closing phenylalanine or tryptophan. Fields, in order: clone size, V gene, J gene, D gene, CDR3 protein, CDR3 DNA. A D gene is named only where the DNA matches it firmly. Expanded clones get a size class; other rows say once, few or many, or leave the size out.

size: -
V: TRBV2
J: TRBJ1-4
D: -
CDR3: CASSELQTTNEKLFF
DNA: TGTGCCAGCAGTGAATTACAGACAACTAATGAAAAACTGTTTTTT

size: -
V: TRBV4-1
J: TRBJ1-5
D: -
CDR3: CASSHSDTASNQPQHF
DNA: TGCGCCAGCAGCCATTCCGACACGGCCTCCAATCAGCCCCAGCATTTT

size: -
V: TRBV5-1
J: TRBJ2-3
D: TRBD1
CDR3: CASSSDRVEDTQYF
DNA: TGCGCCAGCAGTTCAGACAGGGTCGAAGATACGCAGTATTTT

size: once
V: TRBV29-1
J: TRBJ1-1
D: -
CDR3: CSGNMGVTEAFF
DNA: TGCAGCGGGAACATGGGAGTCACTGAAGCTTTCTTT

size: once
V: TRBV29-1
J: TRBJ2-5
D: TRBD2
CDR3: CSVDWGGQETQYF
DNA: TGCAGCGTTGATTGGGGGGGCCAAGAGACCCAGTACTTC

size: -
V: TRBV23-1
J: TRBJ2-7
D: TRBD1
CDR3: CASSQRDRAYEQYF
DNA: TGCGCCAGCAGTCAACGGGACAGGGCCTACGAGCAGTACTTC

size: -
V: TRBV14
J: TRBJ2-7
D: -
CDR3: CASSSTDYEQYF
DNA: TGTGCCAGCAGCTCAACAGACTACGAGCAGTACTTC

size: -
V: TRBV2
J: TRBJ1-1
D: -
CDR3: CASSGHLNTEAFF
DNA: TGTGCCAGCAGTGGACATTTGAACACTGAAGCTTTCTTT

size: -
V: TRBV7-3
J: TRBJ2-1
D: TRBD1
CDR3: CASSSQGAYNEQFF
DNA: TGTGCCAGCAGCTCACAGGGGGCCTACAATGAGCAGTTCTTC

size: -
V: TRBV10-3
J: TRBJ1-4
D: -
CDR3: CAISGTGKTNEKLFF
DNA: TGTGCCATCAGTGGTACAGGGAAAACTAATGAAAAACTGTTTTTT

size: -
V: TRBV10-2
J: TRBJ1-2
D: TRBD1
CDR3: CASSVGTGGGYTF
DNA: TGCGCCAGCAGCGTTGGGACAGGGGGCGGCTACACCTTC

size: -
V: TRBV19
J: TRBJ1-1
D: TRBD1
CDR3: CASGRQGVGSNTEAFF
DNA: TGTGCCAGTGGACGACAGGGTGTAGGGTCGAACACTGAAGCTTTCTTT

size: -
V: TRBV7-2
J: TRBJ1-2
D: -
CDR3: CASSTRTDPNYGYTF
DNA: TGTGCCAGCAGCACCCGGACAGACCCTAACTATGGCTACACCTTC

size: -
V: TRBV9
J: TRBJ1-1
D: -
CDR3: CASSVERGPNTEAFF
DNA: TGTGCCAGCAGCGTAGAGCGGGGGCCGAACACTGAAGCTTTCTTT

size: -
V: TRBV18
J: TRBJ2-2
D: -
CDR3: CASSPRTASIDTGELFF
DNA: TGTGCCAGCTCACCACGGACAGCCTCGATTGACACCGGGGAGCTGTTTTTT

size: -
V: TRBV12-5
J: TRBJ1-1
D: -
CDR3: CASGLILGGRTAHTEAFF
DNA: TGTGCTAGTGGTTTGATACTCGGGGGGCGGACGGCTCACACTGAAGCTTTCTTT

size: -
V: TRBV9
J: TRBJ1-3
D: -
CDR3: CASSVSHSSGNTIYF
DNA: TGTGCCAGCAGCGTAAGTCACAGCTCTGGAAACACCATATATTTT

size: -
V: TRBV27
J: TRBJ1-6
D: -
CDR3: CASSFNRENSPLHF
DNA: TGTGCCAGCAGTTTTAACAGGGAAAATTCACCCCTCCACTTT

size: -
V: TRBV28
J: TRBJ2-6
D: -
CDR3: CASLQGTGANVLTF
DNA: TGTGCCAGCCTACAGGGAACTGGGGCCAACGTCCTGACTTTC